One T cell receptor beta chain is described in this entry. Primers used in a second PCR of about 6 to 11 cycles were a sample-barcoded 5' primer and a J-beta primer mix. Each single sample gave us at least 3 million CDR3-containing paired-end reads. A single record per CDR3 protein comes from TCRdb applying MiXCR to the 5' RACE reads. The data hold 1,800,000 or so distinct CDR3 sequences, with around 40% observed a single time. This CDR3 contains 15 residues. The data derive from a study of blood T cells in healthy people across ages. The gene calls are TRBV12-3 or TRBV12-4 and TRBJ2-4, with 7 positions matching TRBD2. The last part of the DNA fits TRBJ2-5 better; the J call may be wrong. The material sequenced was blood. The clonotype comes from a human donor in good health. The CDR3 loop is CASSPRGVFGRTQYF. CDR3 DNA: TGTGCCAGCAGTCCCCGGGGGGTATTTGGTAGGACCCAGTACTTC.